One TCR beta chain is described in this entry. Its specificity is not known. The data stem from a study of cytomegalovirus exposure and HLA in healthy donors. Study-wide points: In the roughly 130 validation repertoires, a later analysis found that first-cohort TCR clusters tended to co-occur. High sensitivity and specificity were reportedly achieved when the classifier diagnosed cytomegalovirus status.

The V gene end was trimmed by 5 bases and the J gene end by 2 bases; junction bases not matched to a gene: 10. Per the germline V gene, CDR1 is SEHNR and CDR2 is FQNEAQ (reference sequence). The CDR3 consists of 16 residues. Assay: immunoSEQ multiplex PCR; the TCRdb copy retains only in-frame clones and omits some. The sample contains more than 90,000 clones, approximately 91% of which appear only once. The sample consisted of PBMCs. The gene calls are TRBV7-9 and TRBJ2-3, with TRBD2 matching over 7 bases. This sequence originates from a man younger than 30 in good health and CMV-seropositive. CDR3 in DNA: TGTGCCAGCAGCACCGACAGCGGGGCGACCACAGATACGCAGTATTTT. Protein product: CASSTDSGATTDTQYF.